The sequence of this TCR beta chain was determined in a study of blood T cell repertoires in COVID-19. Study-level information: Samples came from the United States, Italy and Spain, spanning acute and convalescent COVID-19. Sources were T cells, B-cell-depleted T cells, or PBMCs; the material itself was cDNA or gDNA.

Per the authors' pipeline: From reference gene primer amplification, estimates of nucleated cell counts were derived. Generated by immunoSEQ multiplex PCR, the TCRdb table keeps only in-frame clones and is missing some. V and J calls and clone size are given by that table; D and trimming were obtained from the DNA. In the table there are about 87,000 clones, around 83% of which are singletons. Germline CDR1 reads MNHEY; CDR2 reads SVGAGI. This CDR3 comprises 15 residues. The junction had 10 bases not matched to a gene; V was cut back by 7 bases and J by 4 bases. This clone occurred a few times. The rearrangement uses TRBV6-5 and TRBJ1-5, with TRBD1 identical over 7 bases. This clonotype originated in a woman aged 55-69 years with acute or convalescent COVID-19. Sample: peripheral blood. CDR3 DNA: TGTGCCAGCATCACCCCCGGCAGGGGGAATCAGCCCCAGCATTTT. This codes for CASITPGRGNQPQHF.